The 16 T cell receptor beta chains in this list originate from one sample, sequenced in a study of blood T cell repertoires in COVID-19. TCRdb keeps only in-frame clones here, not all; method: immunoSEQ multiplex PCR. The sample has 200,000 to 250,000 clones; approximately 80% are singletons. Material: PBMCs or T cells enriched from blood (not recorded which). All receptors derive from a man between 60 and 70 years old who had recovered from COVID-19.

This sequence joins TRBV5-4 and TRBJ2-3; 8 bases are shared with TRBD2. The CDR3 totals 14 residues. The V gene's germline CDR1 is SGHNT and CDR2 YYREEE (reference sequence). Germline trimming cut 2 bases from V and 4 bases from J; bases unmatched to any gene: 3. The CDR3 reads CASSLGLAPDTQYF. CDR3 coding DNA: TGTGCCAGCAGCTTAGGACTAGCACCAGATACGCAGTATTTT.

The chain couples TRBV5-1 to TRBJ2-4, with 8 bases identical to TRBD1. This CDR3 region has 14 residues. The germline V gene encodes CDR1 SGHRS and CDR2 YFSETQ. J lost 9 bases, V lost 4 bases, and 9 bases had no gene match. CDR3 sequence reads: CASSPRQGSGIQYF. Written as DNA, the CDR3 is TGCGCCAGCAGCCCCCGACAGGGGAGCGGCATTCAGTACTTC.

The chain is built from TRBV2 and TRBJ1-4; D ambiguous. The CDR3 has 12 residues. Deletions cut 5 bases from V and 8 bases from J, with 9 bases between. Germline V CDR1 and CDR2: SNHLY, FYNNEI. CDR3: CASSRFEEKLFF. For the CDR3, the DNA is TGTGCCAGCAGTCGGTTTGAGGAAAAACTGTTTTTT.

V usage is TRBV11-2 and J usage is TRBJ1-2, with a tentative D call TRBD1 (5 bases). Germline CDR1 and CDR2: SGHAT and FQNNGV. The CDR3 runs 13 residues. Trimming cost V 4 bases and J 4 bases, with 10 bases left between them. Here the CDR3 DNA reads TGTGCCAGCAGCTACGGGGGTACCTATGGCTACACCTTC. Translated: CASSYGGTYGYTF.

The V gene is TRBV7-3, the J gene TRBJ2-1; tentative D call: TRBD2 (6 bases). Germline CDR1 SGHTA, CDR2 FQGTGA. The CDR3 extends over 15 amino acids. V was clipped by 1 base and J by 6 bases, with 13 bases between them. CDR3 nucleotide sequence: TGTGCCAGCAGCTTAAGTGGGGGGTATTCCAATGAGCAGTTCTTC. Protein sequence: CASSLSGGYSNEQFF.

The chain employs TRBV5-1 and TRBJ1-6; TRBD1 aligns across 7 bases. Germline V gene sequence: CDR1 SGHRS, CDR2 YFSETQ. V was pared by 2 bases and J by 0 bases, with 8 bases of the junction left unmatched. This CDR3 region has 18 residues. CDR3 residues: CASSLQGTSSSYNSPLHF. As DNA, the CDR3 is TGCGCCAGCAGCTTACAGGGGACCTCTAGCTCCTATAATTCACCCCTCCACTTT.

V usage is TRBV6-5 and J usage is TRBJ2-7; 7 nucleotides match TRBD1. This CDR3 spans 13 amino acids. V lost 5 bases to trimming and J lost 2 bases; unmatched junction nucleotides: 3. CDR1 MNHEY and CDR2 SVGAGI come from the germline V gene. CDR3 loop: CASSIGTAYEQYF. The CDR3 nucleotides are TGTGCCAGCAGTATAGGGACAGCCTACGAGCAGTACTTC.

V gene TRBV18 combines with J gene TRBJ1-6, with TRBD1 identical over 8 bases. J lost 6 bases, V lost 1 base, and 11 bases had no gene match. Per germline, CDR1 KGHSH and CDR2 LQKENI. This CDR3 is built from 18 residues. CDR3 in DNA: TGTGCCAGCTCACCACAGGGAGGGACAGGAGGGATTAATTCACCCCTCCACTTT. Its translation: CASSPQGGTGGINSPLHF.

For the CDR3, the DNA is TGTGCCAGCAGTTACTCGAGGGACAGGGGGCGGACTGAAGCTTTCTTT. It specifies CASSYSRDRGRTEAFF. V and J are TRBV6-2 or TRBV6-3 and TRBJ1-1; 12 nucleotides match TRBD1. With 0 bases clipped from V and 5 bases from J, the junction kept 4 bases outside the gene matches. Germline CDR1 MNHEY, CDR2 SVGEGT. The CDR3 runs 16 residues.

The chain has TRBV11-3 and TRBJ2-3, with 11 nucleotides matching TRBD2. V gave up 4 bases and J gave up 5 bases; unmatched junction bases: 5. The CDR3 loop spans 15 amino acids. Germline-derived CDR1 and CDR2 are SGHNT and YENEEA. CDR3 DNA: TGTGCCAGCAGCTCGACTAGCGGGGAGGTAGATACGCAGTATTTT. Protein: CASSSTSGEVDTQYF.

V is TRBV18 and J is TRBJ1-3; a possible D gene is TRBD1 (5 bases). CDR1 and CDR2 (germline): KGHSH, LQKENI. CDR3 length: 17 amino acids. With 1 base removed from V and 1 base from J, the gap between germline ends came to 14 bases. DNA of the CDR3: TGTGCCAGCTCACCACTCCAGCCACAGGATTCTGGAAACACCATATATTTT. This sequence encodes CASSPLQPQDSGNTIYF.

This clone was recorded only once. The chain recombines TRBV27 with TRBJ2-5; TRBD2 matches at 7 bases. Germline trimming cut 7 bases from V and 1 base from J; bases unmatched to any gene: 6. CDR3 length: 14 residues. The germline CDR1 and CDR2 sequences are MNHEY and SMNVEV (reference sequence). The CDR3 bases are TGTGCCAGCACCCCAAGCGGGGCCCAAGAGACCCAGTACTTC. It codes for CASTPSGAQETQYF.

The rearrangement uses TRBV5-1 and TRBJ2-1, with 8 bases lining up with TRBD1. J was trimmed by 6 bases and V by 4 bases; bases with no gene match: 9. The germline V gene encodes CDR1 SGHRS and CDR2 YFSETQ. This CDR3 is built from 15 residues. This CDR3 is CASSNRQGSGNEQFF. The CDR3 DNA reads TGCGCCAGCAGCAACAGACAGGGGTCGGGCAATGAGCAGTTCTTC.

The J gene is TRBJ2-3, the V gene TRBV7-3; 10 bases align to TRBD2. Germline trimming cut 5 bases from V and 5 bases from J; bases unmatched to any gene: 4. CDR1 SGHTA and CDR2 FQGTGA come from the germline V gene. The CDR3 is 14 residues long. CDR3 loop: CASSIAGGVDTQYF. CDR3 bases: TGTGCCAGCAGCATAGCGGGGGGTGTAGATACGCAGTATTTT.

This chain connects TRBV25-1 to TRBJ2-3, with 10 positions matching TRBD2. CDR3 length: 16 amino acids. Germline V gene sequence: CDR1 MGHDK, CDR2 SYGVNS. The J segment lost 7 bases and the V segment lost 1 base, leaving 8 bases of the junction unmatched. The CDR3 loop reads CASSEFSGGAENTQYF. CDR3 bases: TGTGCCAGCAGTGAATTCAGCGGGGGGGCCGAAAATACGCAGTATTTT. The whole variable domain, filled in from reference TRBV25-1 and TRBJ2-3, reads EADIYQTPRYLVIGTGKKITLECSQTMGHDKMYWYQQDPGMELHLIHYSYGVNSTEKGDLSSESTVSRIRTEHFPLTLESARPSHTSQYLCASSEFSGGAENTQYFGPGTRLTVL.

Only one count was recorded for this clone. In DNA form, the CDR3 reads TGTGCCAGCAGCCAAGAAGGGGCGGGGGGGTCCGCGTACTTC. It is translated as CASSQEGAGGSAYF. V is TRBV4-2 and J is TRBJ2-7; TRBD2 aligns across 9 bases. The germline gives CDR1 LGHNA, CDR2 YNFKEQ. The CDR3 consists of 14 residues. J lost 12 bases, V lost 0 bases, and 9 bases had no gene match.